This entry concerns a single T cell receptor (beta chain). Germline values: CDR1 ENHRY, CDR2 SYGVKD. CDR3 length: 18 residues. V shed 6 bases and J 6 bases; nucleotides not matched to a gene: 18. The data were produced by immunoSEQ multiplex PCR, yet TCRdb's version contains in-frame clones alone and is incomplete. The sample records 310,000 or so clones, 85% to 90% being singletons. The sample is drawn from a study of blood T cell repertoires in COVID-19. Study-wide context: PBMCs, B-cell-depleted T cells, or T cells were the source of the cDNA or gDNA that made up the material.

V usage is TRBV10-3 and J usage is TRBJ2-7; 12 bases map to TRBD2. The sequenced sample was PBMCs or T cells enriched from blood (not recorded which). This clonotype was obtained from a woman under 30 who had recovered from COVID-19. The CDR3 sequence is CAISRGWLAGGRRCEQYF. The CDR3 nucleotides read TGTGCCATCAGCCGTGGCTGGCTAGCGGGAGGGCGAAGGTGCGAGCAGTACTTC.